This T cell receptor (beta chain) emerged from a study of OX40 agonist ivuxolimab in advanced cancers. CDR1 and CDR2 (germline): SGDLS, YYNGEE. Trimming shortened V by 3 bases and J by 0 bases, and 6 bases separated the two germline ends. The CDR3 covers 13 residues. Sequenced by immunoSEQ multiplex PCR; TCRdb stores in-frame clones only, minus some. Among about 78,000 clones listed, around 86% were seen once. The genes are TRBV9 and TRBJ2-5, with unresolved D. This receptor was taken from an adult with an advanced solid tumor such as melanoma, head and neck, liver or kidney cancer. This specimen consisted of CD4+ or CD8+ T cells sorted from blood, obtained in a trial of the OX40 agonist ivuxolimab. The CDR3 protein is CASSGSYQETQYF. As DNA, the CDR3 is TGTGCCAGCAGCGGGTCGTACCAAGAGACCCAGTACTTC.